Listed below are T cell receptor beta chains from one sample, sequenced in a study of somatic mutations in cytotoxic T cells in rheumatoid arthritis. The assay was immunoSEQ multiplex PCR, and TCRdb's table has in-frame clones only and misses some. The table lists about 20,000 clones, over 80% of them singletons. Sample: CD8+ T cells sorted from blood. Every receptor here comes from an adult with rheumatoid arthritis. Each CDR3 is given without its conserved first and last residue. The order of the fields is J gene, clone size, V gene, CDR3 protein. Where a row states a size, it is once, few, many or the class of an expanded clone; other rows omit it.

TRBJ2-3	few	TRBV5-1	ASSLGLASPDTQY
TRBJ2-1	-	TRBV15	ATSRGVGDSYNEQF
TRBJ1-1	-	TRBV5-1	ASSLEADEAF
TRBJ1-1	-	TRBV28	ASNTMGTGPEAF
TRBJ1-5	-	TRBV7-9	ASSRTTETGQPQH
TRBJ1-2	-	TRBV7-2	ASSSTGLSGAAGYT
TRBJ1-6	-	TRBV18	ASTRQIYNSPLH
TRBJ1-1	-	TRBV25-1	ASSEIEGARTEAF
TRBJ1-3	-	TRBV19	ASSTNRDRVRNTIY
TRBJ2-2	-	TRBV10-2	ASMGRETTGELF
TRBJ1-1	once	TRBV6-6	ASSRRDRGTEVEAF
-	-	TRBV11-3	ASSETGGDEQY
TRBJ2-1	-	TRBV2	ASTLGHNEQF
TRBJ2-7	-	TRBV28	ASRTRTGTGGSYEQY
TRBJ1-2	-	TRBV10-2	ASSPDRVFYGYT
TRBJ2-7	-	TRBV29-1	SVMRDSPYEQY
TRBJ1-5	-	TRBV28	ASSFIGLGGNQPQH
TRBJ1-1	few	TRBV2	ASSDPRQVATNTEAF
TRBJ2-7	-	TRBV4-3	ASSQVLLHEQY
TRBJ2-6	-	TRBV27	ASRAHSGANVLT
TRBJ1-1	-	TRBV2	ASILDRETEAF
TRBJ2-5	-	TRBV25-1	ASSSQETQY
TRBJ1-1	-	TRBV5-8	ASSSGDSAIMNTEAF
TRBJ1-2	-	TRBV9	ASSVSQGERSVDGYT
TRBJ1-6	-	TRBV27	ASSWGGLGGSPLH
TRBJ1-1	-	TRBV14	ASSQDQGRGTTEAF
TRBJ1-1	-	TRBV28	ASSLISQPAEAF
TRBJ2-5	-	TRBV28	ASTNRGQESQY
TRBJ1-2	-	TRBV4-3	ASRLGQTGYT
TRBJ2-1	-	TRBV27	ASSFGGSSYNEQF
-	-	TRBV5-6	ASSSGGSHEQY
TRBJ2-5	few	TRBV5-4	ASSPRLEETQY
TRBJ1-1	-	TRBV25-1	ASGGTTEANTEAF
TRBJ2-1	-	TRBV7-2	ASSFLTSGRANEQF
TRBJ1-4	-	TRBV2	ASSENEKLF
TRBJ2-2	-	TRBV5-5	ASSWTGPGELF
TRBJ2-5	-	TRBV7-3	ASSLTGGRETQY
TRBJ2-2	-	TRBV19	ASSRGLAFQTDTGELF
TRBJ2-7	-	TRBV7-2	ASSLDSFSYEQY
TRBJ1-5	-	TRBV7-2	ASSLAGQAYQPQH
TRBJ2-1	-	TRBV6-6	ASSFHRGASYNEQF
TRBJ1-2	-	TRBV18	ASSPGHGAAYGYT
TRBJ1-2	-	TRBV7-3	ASSLSGRDRSGYT
TRBJ1-1	-	TRBV6-6	ASSYGETEAF
TRBJ1-3	-	TRBV2	ASRDGSSGNTIY
TRBJ1-2	-	TRBV4-3	ASSPTGGAYGYT
TRBJ2-5	-	TRBV9	ASSEGLAHQETQY
TRBJ1-2	-	TRBV28	ASSLHNRQASPTRYT
TRBJ1-2	-	TRBV28	ASNPYQGAANYGYT
TRBJ2-3	-	TRBV5-1	ASSLAFPGLAADTQY
TRBJ1-1	-	TRBV6-5	ASSYHGTSSPAF
TRBJ1-6	-	TRBV2	ASSAGGRALH
TRBJ2-1	-	TRBV6-5	ASSPGELRGEQF
TRBJ2-3	-	TRBV18	ASSRTDTQY
TRBJ2-3	-	TRBV11-2	ASSLRGARPDTQY